Below are 8 T cell receptor beta chains sequenced from a single sample in a study of blood T cell repertoires in COVID-19. Profiled with immunoSEQ multiplex PCR; TCRdb holds only in-frame clones, not every one. There are about 140,000 clones in the sample; about 87% occur only once, and under 3% lies in the top ten. The source material was peripheral blood. These receptors originate from a human donor with COVID-19, enrolled during active disease. The donor label of this sample is uncertain.

J is TRBJ1-3 and V is TRBV6-1; the D gene is possibly TRBD1 (5 bases). V was cut by 0 bases and J by 7 bases, with 13 bases left in between. The CDR3 consists of 15 residues. Germline V CDR1 and CDR2: MNHNS, SASEGT. The CDR3 DNA is TGTGCCAGCAGTGAAGCGGGGCAGCCTCGGAACACCATATATTTT. Its translation is CASSEAGQPRNTIYF.

CDR3: CASSFGQGSVYGYTF. The CDR3 region has the DNA TGTGCCAGCAGTTTTGGACAGGGGAGCGTCTATGGCTACACCTTC. The chain links TRBV7-2 to TRBJ1-2; 9 bases agree with TRBD1. The CDR3 runs to 15 residues. CDR1 and CDR2 (germline): SGHTA, FQGNSA. The V gene end was trimmed by 6 bases and the J gene end by 4 bases; junction bases not matched to a gene: 9.

V usage is TRBV7-6 and J usage is TRBJ1-1; D remains unclear. Trimming removed 1 base from V and 7 bases from J, with 10 bases in between. This CDR3 comprises 13 residues. Germline CDR1 and CDR2: SGHVS and FNYEAQ. CDR3 bases: TGTGCCAGCAGCTTAGAGAGATCTAGTGAAGCTTTCTTT. Translated: CASSLERSSEAFF. Supplemented by reference TRBV7-6 and TRBJ1-1, the full variable domain reads GAGVSQSPRYKVTKRGQDVALRCDPISGHVSLYWYRQALGQGPEFLTYFNYEAQQDKSGLPNDRFSAERPEGSISTLTIQRTEQRDSAMYRCASSLERSSEAFFGQGTRLTVV.

The V and J genes are TRBV7-3 and TRBJ2-6; a possible D gene is TRBD2 (6 bases). Trimming took off 2 bases at V and 0 bases at J, with 8 bases between the two ends. From germline, CDR1 is SGHTA and CDR2 FQGTGA. The CDR3 sequence is 16 residues long. The CDR3 sequence is CASSLDGSSGANVLTF. As DNA, the CDR3 is TGTGCCAGCAGCTTAGACGGGAGCTCTGGGGCCAACGTCCTGACTTTC.

This rearrangement joins TRBV10-2 to TRBJ1-2, with unresolved D. CDR3 length: 12 residues. V lost 3 bases, J lost 4 bases, and 6 bases lay in between. Germline V gene lookup returns CDR1 WSHSY and CDR2 SAAADI. This CDR3 reads CASSEGGYGYTF. The CDR3 DNA reads as TGCGCCAGCAGTGAAGGAGGCTATGGCTACACCTTC.

This rearrangement joins TRBV18 to TRBJ2-2; 9 bases agree with TRBD1. V lost 6 bases, J lost 7 bases, and 12 bases stayed unmatched. The germline V gene has CDR1 KGHSH and CDR2 LQKENI. CDR3 length: 16 residues. CDR3 amino acids: CASSKSGTGSVGELFF. Here the CDR3 DNA reads TGTGCCAGCTCTAAAAGCGGGACAGGGAGCGTCGGGGAGCTGTTTTTT.

CDR3 amino acids: CASSSGENQPQHF. The DNA for the CDR3 is TGTGCCAGCAGTTCAGGGGAAAATCAGCCCCAGCATTTT. This chain connects TRBV6-2 or TRBV6-3 to TRBJ1-5, with D perhaps matching TRBD1 (6 bases). The CDR3 is 13 amino acids. Germline V gene lookup returns CDR1 MNHEY and CDR2 SVGEGT. Trimming removed 4 bases at V and 4 bases at J, with 8 bases between.

This clone was detected a few times. This chain connects TRBV7-8 to TRBJ2-7; 12 bases align to TRBD2. Germline-derived CDR1 and CDR2 are SGHVS and FQNEAQ. CDR3 size: 17 residues. V was clipped by 4 bases and J by 0 bases; unmatched bases: 7. CDR3 protein: CASSSRLAGEGSYEQYF. The CDR3 nucleotides are TGTGCCAGCAGCTCTCGACTAGCGGGAGAGGGCTCCTACGAGCAGTACTTC.